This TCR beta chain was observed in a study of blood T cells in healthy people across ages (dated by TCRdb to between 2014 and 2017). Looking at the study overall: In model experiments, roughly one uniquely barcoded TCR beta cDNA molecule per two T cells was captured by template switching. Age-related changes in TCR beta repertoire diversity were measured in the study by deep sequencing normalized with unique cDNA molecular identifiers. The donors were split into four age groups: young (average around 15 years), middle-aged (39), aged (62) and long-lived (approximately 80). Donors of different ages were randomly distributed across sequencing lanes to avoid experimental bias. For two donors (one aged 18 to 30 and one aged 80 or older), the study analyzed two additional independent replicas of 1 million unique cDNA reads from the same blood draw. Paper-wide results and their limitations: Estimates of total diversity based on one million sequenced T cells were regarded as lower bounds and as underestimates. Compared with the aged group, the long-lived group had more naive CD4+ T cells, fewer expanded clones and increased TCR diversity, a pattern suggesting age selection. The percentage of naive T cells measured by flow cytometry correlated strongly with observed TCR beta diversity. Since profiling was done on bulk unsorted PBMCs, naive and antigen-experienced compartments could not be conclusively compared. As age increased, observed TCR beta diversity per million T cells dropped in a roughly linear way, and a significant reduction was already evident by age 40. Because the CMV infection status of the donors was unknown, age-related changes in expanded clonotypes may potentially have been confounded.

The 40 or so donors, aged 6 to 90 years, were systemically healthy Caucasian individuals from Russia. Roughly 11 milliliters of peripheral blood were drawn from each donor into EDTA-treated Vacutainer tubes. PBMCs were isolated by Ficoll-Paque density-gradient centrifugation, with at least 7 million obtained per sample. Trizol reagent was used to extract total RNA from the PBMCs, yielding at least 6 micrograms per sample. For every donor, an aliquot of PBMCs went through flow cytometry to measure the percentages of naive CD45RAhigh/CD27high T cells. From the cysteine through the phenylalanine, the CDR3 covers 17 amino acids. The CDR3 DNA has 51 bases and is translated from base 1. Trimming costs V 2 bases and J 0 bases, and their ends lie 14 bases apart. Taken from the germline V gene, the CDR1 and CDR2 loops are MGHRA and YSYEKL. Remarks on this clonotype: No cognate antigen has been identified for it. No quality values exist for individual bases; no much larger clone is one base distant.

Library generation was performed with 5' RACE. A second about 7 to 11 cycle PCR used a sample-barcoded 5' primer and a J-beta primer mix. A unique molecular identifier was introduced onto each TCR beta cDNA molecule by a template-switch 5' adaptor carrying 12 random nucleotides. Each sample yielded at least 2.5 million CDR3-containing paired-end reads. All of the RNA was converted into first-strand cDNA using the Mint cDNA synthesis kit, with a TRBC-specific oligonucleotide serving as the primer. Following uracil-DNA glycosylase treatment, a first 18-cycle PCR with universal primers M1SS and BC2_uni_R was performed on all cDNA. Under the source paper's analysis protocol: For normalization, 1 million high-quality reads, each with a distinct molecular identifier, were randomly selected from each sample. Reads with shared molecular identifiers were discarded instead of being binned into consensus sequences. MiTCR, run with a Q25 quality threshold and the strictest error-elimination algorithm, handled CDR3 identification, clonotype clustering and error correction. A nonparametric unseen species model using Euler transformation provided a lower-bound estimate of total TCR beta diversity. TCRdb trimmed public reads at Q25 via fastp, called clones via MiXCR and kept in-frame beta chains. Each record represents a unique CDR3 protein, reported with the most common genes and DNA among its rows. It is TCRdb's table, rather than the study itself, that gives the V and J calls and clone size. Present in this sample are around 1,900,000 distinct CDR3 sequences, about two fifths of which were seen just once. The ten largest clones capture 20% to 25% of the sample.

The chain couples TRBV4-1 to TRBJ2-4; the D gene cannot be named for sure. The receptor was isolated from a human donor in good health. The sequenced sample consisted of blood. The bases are TGCGCCAGCAGCCAACGATTCAATGGCCTAGCCAAAAACATTCAGTACTTC. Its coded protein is CASSQRFNGLAKNIQYF.